These 9 T cell receptor beta chains were all obtained from the same sample, sequenced in a study of blood T cell repertoires in COVID-19. Assay used: immunoSEQ multiplex PCR; TCRdb lists only in-frame clones, some missing. The data hold 97,000 or so clones, with approximately 80% observed a single time. The sequencing sample was made of peripheral blood. The source of these receptors is a man aged 65 to 85 with acute or convalescent COVID-19.

The chain couples TRBV5-1 to TRBJ1-2, with D perhaps TRBD1 (6 bases). The V end lost 6 bases, the J end lost 4 bases, and 25 bases lay between the germline ends. Germline assignment: CDR1 SGHRS and CDR2 YFSETQ. The CDR3 contains 17 residues. The CDR3 bases are TGCGCCAGCACAACCTCCGGGACACCCACGACTCCCTATGGCTACACCTTC. Translating gives CASTTSGTPTTPYGYTF. Using reference TRBV5-1 and TRBJ1-2 for the parts outside the CDR3, the full variable domain is KAGVTQTPRYLIKTRGQQVTLSCSPISGHRSVSWYQQTPGQGLQFLFEYFSETQRNKGNFPGRFSGRQFSNSRSEMNVSTLELGDSALYLCASTTSGTPTTPYGYTFGSGTRLTVV.

V usage is TRBV24-1 and J usage is TRBJ2-2, with D tentatively TRBD1 (6 bases). Germline V gene data show CDR1 as KGHDR and CDR2 as SFDVKD. The CDR3 extends over 16 amino acids. V gave up 2 bases and J gave up 1 base, with 10 bases separating them. CDR3 amino acids: CATSDSRQENTGELFF. The CDR3 coding sequence is TGTGCCACCAGTGATTCGAGACAGGAGAACACCGGGGAGCTGTTTTTT.

A few counts support this clone. The chain employs TRBV28 and TRBJ2-3; D is unresolved. V dropped 6 bases and J dropped 3 bases, with 13 bases sitting between them. CDR3 length equals 14 residues. Germline CDR1 MDHEN, CDR2 SYDVKM. This chain's CDR3 is CASRTRHRTDTQYF. The DNA for the CDR3 is TGTGCCAGCAGAACCAGACATCGGACAGATACGCAGTATTTT.

This clone was detected a few times. This chain links TRBV19 with TRBJ2-6; D perhaps matches TRBD1 (6 bases). The germline V and J ends were trimmed by 6 bases and 0 bases, with 12 bases remaining between them. Germline V CDR1 and CDR2: LNHDA, SQIVND (reference sequence). This CDR3 is 16 amino acids long. CDR3 sequence reads: CASSLKQGSGANVLTF. CDR3 sequence (DNA): TGTGCCAGTAGCCTAAAACAGGGCTCTGGGGCCAACGTCCTGACTTTC.

A few counts support this clone. V gene TRBV28 combines with J gene TRBJ1-1, with 9 bases that match TRBD1. The CDR3 is 15 amino acids. V lost 3 bases to trimming and J lost 5 bases; unmatched junction nucleotides: 7. Germline V gene lookup returns CDR1 MDHEN and CDR2 SYDVKM. The CDR3 region is CASSFSRDRVTEAFF. The CDR3 nucleotides read TGTGCCAGCAGTTTCTCCCGGGACAGGGTTACTGAAGCTTTCTTT. Full variable domain (outside the CDR3, taken from reference TRBV28 and TRBJ1-1): DVKVTQSSRYLVKRTGEKVFLECVQDMDHENMFWYRQDPGLGLRLIYFSYDVKMKEKGDIPEGYSVSREKKERFSLILESASTNQTSMYLCASSFSRDRVTEAFFGQGTRLTVV.

The chain carries TRBV5-1 and TRBJ2-3, with TRBD1 matching over 12 bases. The CDR3 is 16 residues long. After removal of 2 bases from V and 6 bases from J, the junction contained 7 bases not matched to a gene. Germline V gene lookup returns CDR1 SGHRS and CDR2 YFSETQ. The CDR3 coding sequence is TGCGCCAGCAGCTTACGGGGACAGGGGGCATCGGATACGCAGTATTTT. Encoded protein: CASSLRGQGASDTQYF.

The chain has TRBV18 and TRBJ2-1; 8 bases are shared with TRBD2. The junction had 13 bases not matched to a gene; V was cut back by 6 bases and J by 0 bases. CDR1 is KGHSH, CDR2 LQKENI, per germline. The CDR3 spans 18 residues. CDR3 bases: TGTGCCAGCTCCCGCAACCCGGTAGCGGGGAGCTCCTACAATGAGCAGTTCTTC. This encodes CASSRNPVAGSSYNEQFF.

The CDR3 nucleotides read TGTGCCAGCAGCCTGGAGAGGTTCCGGACCATATATTTT. The encoded protein is CASSLERFRTIYF. The J gene is TRBJ1-3, the V gene TRBV7-2, with D unclear. Germline V lookup: CDR1 SGHTA, CDR2 FQGNSA. This CDR3 comprises 13 residues. The V gene lost 5 bases and the J gene lost 10 bases, with 15 bases spanning the gap. The full variable domain, with the rest looked up from reference TRBV7-2 and TRBJ1-3, is GAGVSQSPSNKVTEKGKDVELRCDPISGHTALYWYRQSLGQGLEFLIYFQGNSAPDKSGLPSDRFSAERTGGSVSTLTIQRTQQEDSAVYLCASSLERFRTIYFGEGSWLTVV.

The J gene is TRBJ2-7, the V gene TRBV25-1; 7 bases line up with TRBD1. The germline V gene has CDR1 MGHDK and CDR2 SYGVNS. This CDR3 comprises 14 residues. V gave up 4 bases and J gave up 4 bases; unmatched junction bases: 7. The CDR3 region has the DNA TGTGCCAGCAGTGCGACAGGGTGGAGGTACGAGCAGTACTTC. Its protein is CASSATGWRYEQYF.